This is a list of T cell receptor beta chains from one sample in a study of identifying expanded T cells in peripheral blood. This table comes from immunoSEQ multiplex PCR, and its TCRdb copy is limited to in-frame clones, with some not included. The sample records 100,000 to 150,000 clones, approximately 84% being singletons. The specimen sequenced was blood. Receptors originate from a person aged 18-69 years in good health. Each CDR3 is given with its conserved first and last residue. The D gene is left open where the match is weak. A clone size is listed for some rows: how often the clone was seen (once, few, many), or a class if it is expanded.

TRBV5-4	.	.	TRBJ2-7	CASSLGQSSYEQYF	TGTGCCAGCAGCTTGGGACAGAGTTCCTACGAGCAGTACTTC
TRBV7-8	few	.	TRBJ1-1	CASSRPPGGMNTEAFF	TGTGCCAGCAGCCGCCCACCCGGCGGTATGAACACTGAAGCTTTCTTT
TRBV5-1	.	.	TRBJ1-3	CASTTDSGNTIYF	TGCGCCAGCACGACCGACTCTGGAAACACCATATATTTT
TRBV6-5	.	.	TRBJ2-5	CASMVAWGAALYYF	.
TRBV7-9	.	.	TRBJ2-3	CASSPGADTQYF	TGTGCCAGCAGCCCCGGAGCAGATACGCAGTATTTT
TRBV5-6	once	.	TRBJ2-5	CASSFSGSQETQYF	TGTGCCAGCAGCTTTAGTGGGTCTCAAGAGACCCAGTACTTC
TRBV4-1	.	.	TRBJ1-1	CASSQVTRGGTGKAFF	TGCGCCAGCAGCCAAGTCACCCGCGGGGGGACTGGCAAAGCTTTCTTT
TRBV7-2	.	.	TRBJ2-1	CASSLGGDEQFF	TGTGCCAGCAGCTTAGGGGGAGATGAGCAGTTCTTC
TRBV5-4	once	.	TRBJ1-2	CASTLREAGGYTF	TGTGCCAGTACCCTTCGGGAGGCAGGGGGCTACACCTTC
TRBV5-4	.	.	TRBJ2-2	CASSFLGVDTGELFF	TGTGCCAGCAGCTTCCTGGGGGTGGACACCGGGGAGCTGTTTTTT
TRBV19	.	.	TRBJ1-5	CASRLDVYSNQPQHF	TGTGCCAGTCGTTTGGACGTATATAGCAATCAGCCCCAGCATTTT
TRBV4-3	.	.	TRBJ2-2	CASSQVSGSPTGELFF	TGCGCCAGCAGCCAAGTTTCTGGTTCCCCCACCGGGGAGCTGTTTTTT
TRBV5-5	once	TRBD1	TRBJ1-2	CASSNGQGDGYTF	TGTGCCAGCAGCAACGGACAGGGCGATGGCTACACCTTC
TRBV2	.	.	TRBJ2-3	CAGNFQGRTDTQYF	TGTGCCGGCAACTTCCAGGGGAGAACAGATACGCAGTATTTT
TRBV6-5	.	.	TRBJ2-7	CASSPIGQGKHEQYF	TGTGCCAGCAGTCCGATTGGTCAGGGGAAGCACGAGCAGTACTTC
TRBV11-3	.	.	TRBJ1-2	CASNDDRQARSATF	TGTGCCAGCAACGACGACAGACAGGCCCGGTCGGCCACCTTC
TRBV11-2	.	.	TRBJ1-1	CASIHRGGGTEAFF	TGTGCCAGCATCCACCGGGGGGGAGGCACTGAAGCTTTCTTT
TRBV7-2	few	.	TRBJ1-6	CASSSKGRSPLHF	TGTGCCAGCAGCTCAAAGGGACGTTCACCCCTCCACTTT
TRBV25-1	.	TRBD1	TRBJ1-2	CASSPQGAFGYTF	TGTGCCAGCAGTCCACAGGGGGCGTTTGGCTACACCTTC
TRBV6-1	.	.	TRBJ1-1	CASLLNTEAFF	TGTGCCAGCCTACTTAACACTGAAGCTTTCTTT
TRBV19	few	TRBD1	TRBJ1-5	CASRQQGAGNQPQHF	TGTGCCAGTCGCCAACAGGGGGCGGGTAATCAGCCCCAGCATTTT
TRBV10-1	.	.	TRBJ2-2	CASQPGTFTGELFF	TGCGCCAGCCAACCTGGGACTTTCACCGGGGAGCTGTTTTTT
TRBV27	.	.	TRBJ2-2	CASSLVYSLLGELFF	TGTGCCAGCAGTTTAGTCTATAGTCTTCTCGGGGAGCTGTTTTTT
TRBV7-2	.	TRBD2	TRBJ2-3	CASSRSGGVATDTQYF	TGTGCCAGCAGCCGCAGCGGGGGGGTGGCCACAGATACGCAGTATTTT
TRBV7-9	few	.	TRBJ1-6	CASSSPTGVWSPLHF	TGTGCCAGCAGCTCACCAACAGGCGTTTGGTCACCCCTCCACTTT
TRBV7-9	.	.	TRBJ2-7	CASSPGPREQYF	TGTGCCAGCAGCCCCGGACCCCGGGAGCAGTACTTC
TRBV5-1	.	.	TRBJ2-3	CASSQISSTDTQYF	TGCGCCAGCAGCCAGATTTCTAGCACAGATACGCAGTATTTT
TRBV18	.	.	TRBJ1-6	CASSPTEGRNSPLHF	TGTGCCAGCTCACCTACGGAGGGGAGGAATTCACCCCTCCACTTT
TRBV7-2	.	.	TRBJ1-2	CASSSDSRVGGYTF	TGTGCCAGCAGCTCAGACAGCAGGGTAGGTGGCTACACCTTC
TRBV30	.	.	TRBJ2-4	CAWSLRLPLGYIQYF	TGTGCCTGGAGTCTTCGGCTGCCTCTCGGGTACATTCAGTACTTC
TRBV27	.	.	TRBJ1-1	CASSPKGVNTEAFF	TGTGCCAGCAGTCCTAAGGGGGTGAACACTGAAGCTTTCTTT
TRBV18	.	TRBD1	TRBJ1-1	CASSFGQGDLTEAFF	TGTGCCAGCTCATTCGGACAGGGGGACTTGACTGAAGCTTTCTTT
TRBV7-2	.	.	TRBJ1-2	CASSLAAVFYGYTF	TGTGCCAGCAGCTTAGCGGCAGTATTCTATGGCTACACCTTC
TRBV6-5	.	.	TRBJ1-4	CASTAIGNLNEKLFF	TGTGCCAGCACCGCTATCGGGAACCTTAATGAAAAACTGTTTTTT
TRBV5-1	.	.	TRBJ1-6	CASSSTEGHNLHSPLHF	TGCGCCAGCAGCTCCACTGAGGGACATAATCTCCATTCACCCCTCCACTTT
TRBV4-3	.	.	TRBJ2-7	CASSPGRSAGEQYF	TGCGCCAGCAGCCCAGGACGGAGCGCAGGCGAGCAGTACTTC
TRBV6-6	.	.	TRBJ1-1	CASTHGGKTEAFF	TGTGCCAGCACCCACGGGGGTAAGACTGAAGCTTTCTTT
TRBV7-8	.	.	TRBJ2-2	CASSLEVRGVAGELFF	TGTGCCAGCAGCTTAGAGGTCAGGGGAGTCGCCGGGGAGCTGTTTTTT
TRBV9	few	TRBD1	TRBJ1-2	CASSSTGTSYGYTF	TGTGCCAGCAGCTCGACAGGGACCAGCTATGGCTACACCTTC
TRBV7-6	.	.	TRBJ2-3	CASSLDTVDTQYF	TGTGCCAGCAGCTTAGATACCGTGGATACGCAGTATTTT
TRBV5-1	.	.	TRBJ2-6	CASSLGAGANVLTF	TGCGCCAGCAGCCTAGGGGCTGGGGCCAACGTCCTGACTTTC
TRBV28	.	.	TRBJ2-5	CASSVWGSQETQYF	TGTGCCAGCAGTGTATGGGGTAGCCAAGAGACCCAGTACTTC
TRBV5-6	.	TRBD1	TRBJ2-2	CASSFITGGGELFF	TGTGCCAGCAGCTTTATCACAGGGGGCGGGGAGCTGTTTTTT
TRBV7-8	.	.	TRBJ1-1	CASSPIEGGVTEAFF	TGTGCCAGCAGCCCAATCGAAGGGGGAGTCACTGAAGCTTTCTTT
TRBV7-6	.	TRBD2	TRBJ2-4	CASSPSLTGGSKNIQYF	TGTGCCAGCAGCCCCAGCCTAACGGGGGGTTCCAAAAACATTCAGTACTTC
TRBV7-2	.	.	TRBJ2-3	CASSSQLGGYSDTQYF	TGTGCCAGCAGCTCCCAGTTAGGGGGATACAGCGATACGCAGTATTTT
TRBV5-1	few	TRBD1	TRBJ1-2	CASSFTGTALVGYTF	TGCGCCAGCAGCTTTACCGGGACAGCCCTTGTGGGCTACACCTTC
TRBV4-3	.	.	TRBJ1-4	CASSQDLGRNEKLFF	TGCGCCAGCAGCCAAGACCTCGGAAGGAATGAAAAACTGTTTTTT
TRBV7-9	once	.	TRBJ1-2	CASSPGQGGYTF	TGTGCCAGCAGCCCGGGGCAGGGTGGCTACACCTTC
TRBV30	.	TRBD1	TRBJ2-7	CAWRSTGFSYEQYF	TGTGCCTGGAGATCGACAGGGTTCTCCTACGAGCAGTACTTC
TRBV4-3	.	.	TRBJ1-2	CASSQDQNGKYGYTF	TGCGCCAGCAGCCAAGATCAAAACGGGAAATATGGCTACACCTTC
TRBV7-2	.	.	TRBJ1-2	CASSLAFAATNYGYTF	TGTGCCAGCAGCTTAGCTTTCGCAGCCACTAACTATGGCTACACCTTC
TRBV5-6	.	.	TRBJ1-4	CASSLGNGRDNEKLFF	TGTGCCAGCAGCTTGGGAAACGGACGGGATAATGAAAAACTGTTTTTT